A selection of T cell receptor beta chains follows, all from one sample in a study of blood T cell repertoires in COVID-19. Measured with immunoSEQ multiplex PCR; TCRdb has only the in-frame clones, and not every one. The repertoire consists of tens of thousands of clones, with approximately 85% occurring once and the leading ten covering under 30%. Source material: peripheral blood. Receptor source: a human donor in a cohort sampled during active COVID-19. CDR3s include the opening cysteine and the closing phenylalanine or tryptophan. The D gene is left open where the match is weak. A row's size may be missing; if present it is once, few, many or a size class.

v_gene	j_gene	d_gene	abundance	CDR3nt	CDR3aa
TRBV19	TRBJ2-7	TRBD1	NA	TGTGCCAGTACCGTAACCGGGACAGAGAACTACGAGCAGTACTTC	CASTVTGTENYEQYF
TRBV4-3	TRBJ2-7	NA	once	TGCGCCAGCAGCCAAGGGGGAAGGGCGGGCCACGAGCAGTACTTC	CASSQGGRAGHEQYF
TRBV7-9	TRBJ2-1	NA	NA	TGTGCCAGCAGCAGTCAGTACAATGAGCAGTTCTTC	CASSSQYNEQFF
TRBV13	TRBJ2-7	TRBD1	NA	TGTGCCAGCAGCCAACAGGGGGCGGTTGGCGAGCAGTACTTC	CASSQQGAVGEQYF
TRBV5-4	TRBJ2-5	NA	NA	TGTGCCAGCTCACGACCCGGGTCGGAGACCCAGTACTTC	CASSRPGSETQYF
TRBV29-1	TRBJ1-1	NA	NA	TGCAGCGTTGCTGTGAACACTGAAGCTTTCTTT	CSVAVNTEAFF
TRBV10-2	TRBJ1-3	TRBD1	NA	TGCGCCAGCAGTAAACAGGGGGCATACTCTGGAAACACCATATATTTT	CASSKQGAYSGNTIYF
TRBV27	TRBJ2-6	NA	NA	TGTGCCAGCAGTTTTTATACAGGGAACGGGGCCAACGTCCTGACTTTC	CASSFYTGNGANVLTF
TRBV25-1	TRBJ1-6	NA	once	TGTGCCAGCAGCCAAAGAACAGGGTCTTCACCCCTCCACTTT	CASSQRTGSSPLHF
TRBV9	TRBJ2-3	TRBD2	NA	TGTGCCAGCAGCTCCTGGGAGGGCGCAGATACGCAGTATTTT	CASSSWEGADTQYF
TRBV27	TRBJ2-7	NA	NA	TGTGCCAGCATACAGGGCCACGAGCAGTACTTC	CASIQGHEQYF
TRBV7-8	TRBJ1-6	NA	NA	TGTGCCAGCAGCTTCCAGGGTTATTCCTATAATTCACCCCTCCACTTT	CASSFQGYSYNSPLHF